This T cell receptor (beta chain) was profiled in a study of blood T cell repertoires in COVID-19. Original methodology: For nucleated cells, counts were estimated from reference gene primer amplification. Sequenced by immunoSEQ multiplex PCR; TCRdb stores in-frame clones only, minus some. V and J calls and clone size are copied from that table; D and trimming were computed from the DNA. The sample records about 20,000 clones, 79% being singletons. On this clone itself: At one end the junction does not follow the germline gene, possibly because of a read error.

The CDR3 sequence is 16 residues long. Germline V gene sequence: CDR1 SSHAT, CDR2 FNYEAQ (reference sequence). Specimen: peripheral blood. J is TRBJ2-2 and V is TRBV7-7; D gene unclear. This sequence originates from a man older than 75 with acute or convalescent COVID-19. The CDR3 region is CASSHSAFRNTGELFF. The CDR3 DNA follows: TGTGCTAGCAGCCACTCAGCGTTTCGTAACACCGGGGAGCTGTTTTTT. Complete variable domain (other parts from reference TRBV7-7 and TRBJ2-2): GAGVSQSPRYKVTKRGQDVTLRCDPISSHATLYWYQQALGQGPEFLTYFNYEAQPDKSGLPSDRFSAERPEGSISTLTIQRTEQRDSAMYRCASSHSAFRNTGELFFGEGSRLTVL.